A single T cell receptor (beta chain) is shown here with its context. Its antigen is not known. A much larger clone lies one base from this, so it may be a read error. The source of the sample is a study of blood T cells in healthy people across ages. General observations from the study: Changes seen in expanded clonotypes were possibly confounded by donor CMV status left unknown. Estimates of total diversity, which came from one million sequenced T cells, were considered to be underestimates.

A second PCR, run for roughly 6 to 11 cycles, used a sample-barcoded 5' primer plus a J-beta primer mix. Each CDR3 protein gets one entry after TCRdb re-called the 5' RACE reads with MiXCR. Of hundreds of thousands of distinct CDR3 sequences in the sample, roughly 30% were seen once. The CDR3 is 16 residues long. Between the trimmed V and J ends, which lost 3 bases and 11 bases, there was a span of 24 bases. Germline CDR1 is KGHDR and CDR2 is SFDVKD. Sequenced sample: blood. This receptor was taken from a woman older than 75 in good health. This chain joins TRBV24-1 and TRBJ2-5, with D perhaps assigned TRBD1 or TRBD2 (7 bases each). The CDR3 loop is CATSDPRGGPMGEQYF. The CDR3 bases are TGTGCCACCAGTGATCCCAGGGGGGGGCCCATGGGTGAGCAGTACTTC.